The 29 T cell receptor beta chains presented below share a single source sample, sequenced in a study of blood T cell repertoires in COVID-19. The repertoire was sequenced with immunoSEQ multiplex PCR; TCRdb's copy has only in-frame clones and lacks some. The sample lists roughly 100,000 clones, approximately 85% occurring once. Sequencing was done on a sample of peripheral blood. These receptors were collected from a human donor in a cohort sampled during active COVID-19.

V usage is TRBV6-5 and J usage is TRBJ2-5, with TRBD1 matching over 9 bases. V was pared by 8 bases and J by 1 base, with 5 bases of the junction left unmatched. CDR3 size: 14 residues. Germline CDR1 and CDR2: MNHEY and SVGAGI. The CDR3 DNA sequence: TGTGCCAGCCGGACAGGGGTCATCCAAGAGACCCAGTACTTC. Translating it yields CASRTGVIQETQYF.

The gene calls are TRBV27 and TRBJ2-1, with D tentatively TRBD2 (5 bases). The CDR3 extends over 18 amino acids. V lost 0 bases and J lost 7, with 22 bases in between. The germline V gene encodes CDR1 MNHEY and CDR2 SMNVEV (reference sequence). CDR3: CASSLSIWARVLRNEQFF. CDR3 in DNA: TGTGCCAGCAGTTTATCGATCTGGGCGAGGGTTCTACGGAATGAGCAGTTCTTC.

CDR3 in amino acids: CASSIQRDQPQHF. The CDR3 DNA reads as TGTGCCAGTAGTATACAGAGGGATCAGCCCCAGCATTTT. The chain combines TRBV19 with TRBJ1-5, with D unclear. Trimming took off 2 bases at V and 5 bases at J, with 7 bases between the two ends. Germline CDR1 and CDR2: LNHDA and SQIVND (reference sequence). CDR3 length: 13 residues.

The sample holds a few counts of this clone. In DNA form, the CDR3 reads TGCGCCAGCTGGGAGGGGACCTACTCTGGAAACACCATATATTTT. Protein sequence: CASWEGTYSGNTIYF. V and J are TRBV5-1 and TRBJ1-3, with a tentative D call TRBD1 (5 bases). This CDR3 contains 15 residues. Germline values: CDR1 SGHRS, CDR2 YFSETQ. V was trimmed by 7 bases and J by 0 bases, leaving 14 bases between them. Using reference TRBV5-1 and TRBJ1-3 for the parts outside the CDR3, the full variable domain is KAGVTQTPRYLIKTRGQQVTLSCSPISGHRSVSWYQQTPGQGLQFLFEYFSETQRNKGNFPGRFSGRQFSNSRSEMNVSTLELGDSALYLCASWEGTYSGNTIYFGEGSWLTVV.

The chain joins TRBV28 to TRBJ2-3; the match to TRBD2 covers 15 bases. The CDR3 totals 16 residues. V was clipped by 3 bases and J by 4 bases; unmatched bases: 2. From germline, CDR1 is MDHEN and CDR2 SYDVKM. The CDR3 loop is CASSLGLAGGADTQYF. The CDR3 DNA is TGTGCCAGCAGTTTGGGACTAGCGGGGGGCGCAGATACGCAGTATTTT.

This chain joins TRBV6-2 or TRBV6-3 and TRBJ1-5; D might be TRBD1 (5 bases). V shed 2 bases and J shed 7 bases, with 12 bases lying between them. Germline CDR1 and CDR2: MNHEY and SVGEGT. This CDR3 has 14 residues. The CDR3 reads CASSYDPGRQPQHF. CDR3 DNA sequence: TGTGCCAGCAGTTACGATCCAGGGCGACAGCCCCAGCATTTT.

The CDR3 protein is CAWSGSGKETQYF. CDR3 coding DNA: TGTGCCTGGAGTGGAAGCGGGAAAGAGACCCAGTACTTC. The rearrangement uses TRBV30 and TRBJ2-5, with 7 bases lining up with TRBD2. Germline CDR1 and CDR2: GTSNPN and SVGIG (reference sequence). V was clipped by 1 base and J by 3 bases; unmatched bases: 2. The CDR3 runs 13 residues.

The chain joins TRBV28 to TRBJ1-3; tentatively, D is TRBD1 (6 bases). V lost 3 bases and J lost 2, with 14 bases in between. This CDR3 comprises 16 residues. Germline CDR1 and CDR2: MDHEN and SYDVKM. CDR3: CASSFLGTWTGNTIYF. Here the CDR3 DNA reads TGTGCCAGCAGTTTCCTTGGGACATGGACTGGAAACACCATATATTTT.

This clone has only a few counts. The chain couples TRBV19 to TRBJ2-7, with 11 bases that match TRBD2. V gave up 1 base and J gave up 4 bases; unmatched junction bases: 9. Germline CDR1 is LNHDA and CDR2 is SQIVND (reference sequence). This CDR3 has 17 residues. The CDR3 protein is CASSIAPGLAGLYEQYF. In nucleotides, the CDR3 is TGTGCCAGTAGTATAGCCCCCGGACTAGCGGGTTTATACGAGCAGTACTTC.

V gene TRBV7-3 combines with J gene TRBJ2-3; unclear D gene. From germline, CDR1 is SGHTA and CDR2 FQGTGA. V was shortened by 1 base and J by 3 bases, with 5 bases between the two germline ends. The CDR3 sequence is 13 residues long. In DNA form, the CDR3 reads TGTGCCAGCAGCTTAAGTCGGACAGATACGCAGTATTTT. Translation gives CASSLSRTDTQYF.

J is TRBJ1-1 and V is TRBV27; the match to TRBD1 covers 7 bases. There are 13 residues in the CDR3. V lost 4 bases to trimming and J lost 1 base; unmatched junction nucleotides: 0. Per germline, CDR1 MNHEY and CDR2 SMNVEV (reference sequence). The CDR3 bases are TGTGCCAGCAGTTGGACAGGGAACACTGAAGCTTTCTTT. Amino acid sequence: CASSWTGNTEAFF.

This clone has a handful of counts. The chain uses TRBV20-1 and TRBJ1-2; the D is unclear. In germline, CDR1 is DFQATT, CDR2 SNEGSKA (reference sequence). The CDR3 extends over 16 amino acids. The V end lost 3 bases, the J end lost 1 base, and 18 bases lay between the germline ends. CDR3 protein: CSASRGGFEFNYGYTF. CDR3 DNA sequence: TGCAGTGCTAGTCGTGGAGGGTTTGAGTTTAACTATGGCTACACCTTC.

The J gene is TRBJ2-7, the V gene TRBV7-9; possibly TRBD1 for D (6 bases). The CDR3 has 14 amino acids. Germline CDR1 is SEHNR and CDR2 is FQNEAQ (reference sequence). The ends were cut back, 4 bases at V and 5 bases at J, with 15 bases in the middle. The CDR3 DNA reads TGTGCCAGCAGCTCCGATACAGGGAAAAACGAGCAGTACTTC. As protein: CASSSDTGKNEQYF.

The V gene is TRBV19, the J gene TRBJ1-2; D perhaps matches TRBD1 (6 bases). Germline V gene lookup returns CDR1 LNHDA and CDR2 SQIVND (reference sequence). CDR3 size: 14 residues. V was shortened by 2 bases and J by 4 bases, with 11 bases between the two germline ends. The CDR3 sequence: CASSIPGASYGYTF. The DNA of the CDR3 is TGTGCCAGTAGTATACCAGGGGCCTCCTATGGCTACACCTTC.

The chain combines TRBV4-3 with TRBJ2-7; possible D gene TRBD1, 5 bases. Germline V CDR1 and CDR2: LGHNA, YSLEER. This CDR3 contains 11 residues. V shed 10 bases and J shed 4 bases, with 11 bases lying between them. This CDR3 reads CATVGPYEQYF. The CDR3 region has the DNA TGCGCCACCGTGGGGCCTTACGAGCAGTACTTC.

The chain links TRBV30 to TRBJ1-3; D remains ambiguous. This CDR3 has 14 residues. The germline V and J ends were trimmed by 1 base and 0 bases, with 7 bases remaining between them. Germline CDR1 is GTSNPN and CDR2 is SVGIG (reference sequence). The CDR3 DNA sequence: TGTGCCTGGAGTGCGGTAAACTCTGGAAACACCATATATTTT. Translation gives CAWSAVNSGNTIYF.

This chain joins TRBV7-2 and TRBJ2-1; the D gene is possibly TRBD2 (6 bases). V was pared by 8 bases and J by 5 bases, with 25 bases between. CDR1 SGHTA and CDR2 FQGNSA come from the germline V gene. The CDR3 has 17 residues. The CDR3 loop reads CASFPPNRGGGDNEQFF. CDR3 sequence (DNA): TGTGCCAGCTTCCCCCCGAACCGGGGCGGAGGGGACAATGAGCAGTTCTTC. The full variable domain, in which reference TRBV7-2 and TRBJ2-1 provide the parts outside the CDR3, is GAGVSQSPSNKVTEKGKDVELRCDPISGHTALYWYRQSLGQGLEFLIYFQGNSAPDKSGLPSDRFSAERTGGSVSTLTIQRTQQEDSAVYLCASFPPNRGGGDNEQFFGPGTRLTVL.

The genes are TRBV7-9 and TRBJ2-7; D may be TRBD1 (5 bases). The length of the CDR3 is 15 residues. CDR1 SEHNR and CDR2 FQNEAQ come from the germline V gene (reference sequence). V was cut by 3 bases and J by 2 bases, with 14 bases left in between. This chain's CDR3 is CASSFWGERAYEQYF. DNA for the CDR3: TGTGCCAGCAGCTTTTGGGGCGAAAGAGCCTACGAGCAGTACTTC.

The rearrangement uses TRBV7-3 and TRBJ2-3; TRBD2 aligns across 10 bases. The CDR3 sequence is 15 residues long. V lost 5 bases to trimming and J lost 6 bases; unmatched junction nucleotides: 8. Germline CDR1 and CDR2: SGHTA and FQGTGA. The CDR3 bases are TGTGCCAGCAGCCGCGGGGGGACTAGCGAGGATACGCAGTATTTT. Protein: CASSRGGTSEDTQYF.

V and J are TRBV25-1 and TRBJ1-5; D is unclear. Germline CDR1 MGHDK, CDR2 SYGVNS. The CDR3 length is 14 residues. The V end was cut by 0 bases, the J end by 4 bases, with 7 bases between. The CDR3 DNA reads as TGTGCCAGCAGTGAATACGGGAGAAATCAGCCCCAGCATTTT. It yields the protein CASSEYGRNQPQHF.

V gene TRBV19 combines with J gene TRBJ1-6; 10 nucleotides agree with TRBD1. In germline, CDR1 is LNHDA, CDR2 SQIVND (reference sequence). The CDR3 runs to 14 residues. The J segment lost 9 bases and the V segment lost 5 bases, leaving 4 bases of the junction unmatched. The CDR3 loop reads CASSSTGGASPLHF. CDR3 bases: TGTGCCAGTAGTTCGACAGGGGGCGCTTCACCCCTCCACTTT. Combining the CDR3 with reference TRBV19 and TRBJ1-6 gives the whole variable domain DGGITQSPKYLFRKEGQNVTLSCEQNLNHDAMYWYRQDPGQGLRLIYYSQIVNDFQKGDIAEGYSVSREKKESFPLTVTSAQKNPTAFYLCASSSTGGASPLHFGNGTRLTVT.

V gene TRBV7-2 combines with J gene TRBJ2-1; tentative D call: TRBD2 (5 bases). In germline, CDR1 is SGHTA, CDR2 FQGNSA. Trimming took off 5 bases at V and 4 bases at J, with 12 bases between the two ends. This CDR3 is built from 14 residues. CDR3 in amino acids: CASSPSGIYNEQFF. CDR3 sequence (DNA): TGTGCCAGCAGCCCTTCGGGGATTTACAATGAGCAGTTCTTC.

This clone has only one observation. The rearrangement links TRBV6-2 or TRBV6-3 to TRBJ1-1, with a tentative D call TRBD1 (6 bases). The CDR3 length is 14 residues. The V and J ends lost 0 bases and 5 bases respectively, with 10 bases between them. CDR1 and CDR2 from the germline V gene are MNHEY and SVGEGT. CDR3 region: CASSYSVQGTEAFF. CDR3 in DNA: TGTGCCAGCAGTTACTCAGTCCAGGGGACTGAAGCTTTCTTT.

This chain uses TRBV12-3 or TRBV12-4 with TRBJ1-2; D uncertain. CDR3 length equals 13 residues. The V end lost 2 bases, the J end lost 10 bases, and 14 bases lay between the germline ends. The CDR3 region is CASSLTSQGAYTF. CDR3 coding DNA: TGTGCCAGCAGTTTAACCTCGCAAGGAGCCTACACCTTC.

This sequence joins TRBV5-5 and TRBJ2-5; no clear D gene. Germline CDR1 is SGHKS and CDR2 is YYEKEE (reference sequence). This CDR3 has 16 residues. V shed 0 bases and J shed 5 bases, with 17 bases lying between them. The CDR3 loop reads CASSLDGNREAETQYF. The CDR3 DNA sequence: TGTGCCAGCAGCTTGGATGGCAACCGCGAGGCGGAGACCCAGTACTTC.

The J gene is TRBJ2-2, the V gene TRBV5-6, with D perhaps matching TRBD2 (5 bases). The length of the CDR3 is 15 residues. Germline V gene sequence: CDR1 SGHDT, CDR2 YYEEEE. V lost 2 bases and J lost 7, with 15 bases in between. The CDR3 loop reads CASSFGGLVGGELFF. CDR3 sequence (DNA): TGTGCCAGCAGCTTTGGAGGCCTAGTTGGCGGGGAGCTGTTTTTT.

The chain uses TRBV11-2 and TRBJ2-1, with TRBD2 as a possible D gene (6 bases). V lost 1 base and J 0 bases, leaving 13 bases between the germline ends. In germline, CDR1 is SGHAT, CDR2 FQNNGV. The CDR3 sequence is 17 residues long. Written as DNA, the CDR3 is TGTGCCAGCAGCTTAGCCGGGAGACCTAGCTCCTACAATGAGCAGTTCTTC. It is translated as CASSLAGRPSSYNEQFF.

Only a few counts were recorded for this clone. This chain uses TRBV18 with TRBJ1-1; the D is unclear. The germline V and J ends were trimmed by 3 bases and 1 base, with 9 bases remaining between them. Germline V gene data show CDR1 as KGHSH and CDR2 as LQKENI. The CDR3 has 14 amino acids. The CDR3 sequence: CASSPRQGNTEAFF. The CDR3 DNA sequence: TGTGCCAGCTCACCTCGACAAGGGAACACTGAAGCTTTCTTT.

V gene TRBV6-6 combines with J gene TRBJ1-2; D is unresolved. This CDR3 has 14 amino acids. V was pared by 0 bases and J by 8 bases, with 13 bases between. Germline V CDR1 and CDR2: MNHNY, SVGAGI (reference sequence). CDR3 in amino acids: CASSYSPGRGGYTF. The CDR3 DNA is TGTGCCAGCAGTTACTCGCCAGGCCGGGGAGGCTACACCTTC.